This paragraph covers one T cell receptor (beta chain) sequence. Its antigen is not identified. Germline is not matched at one junction end, which may reflect a read error. This entry is derived from a study of blood T cells in healthy people across ages. Study findings and constraints: The long-lived group displayed more naive CD4+ cells, plus higher diversity, than the aged donors did.

The CDR3 sequence is 17 residues long. CDR1 and CDR2 from the germline V gene are PRHDT and FYEKMQ (reference sequence). A second PCR, run for roughly 7 to 12 cycles, used a sample-barcoded 5' primer plus a J-beta primer mix. TCRdb re-derived calls from the 5' RACE reads in MiXCR, one entry per CDR3 protein. In the table there are around 1,900,000 distinct CDR3 sequences, about two fifths of which are singletons. The sequenced material came from blood. This clonotype originated in a human donor in good health. This chain uses TRBV13 with TRBJ2-5; the D is unclear. The CDR3, as DNA: TGTGCCTGCAGCTTGGCGGTTTTGGGCGGAGCTCAAGAGACCCAGTACTTC. This encodes CACSLAVLGGAQETQYF.